These T cell receptor beta chains were read from a single sample in a study of blood T cell repertoires in COVID-19. Generated by immunoSEQ multiplex PCR, the TCRdb table keeps only in-frame clones and is missing some. Of 250,000 to 300,000 clones in the sample, approximately 82% were seen once. The sample consisted of peripheral blood. These receptors were obtained from a man in his 60s who had recovered from COVID-19. The CDR3 runs from the conserved cysteine through the conserved F or W. D genes are given only for firm matches. Expanded clones are given a class, and other clones once, few, many or no size at all.

V gene	J gene	D gene	clone size	CDR3 length	CDR3 protein	CDR3 DNA
TRBV5-1	TRBJ2-2	.	.	15	CASRADNPNTGELFF	TGCGCCAGCAGGGCCGACAACCCGAACACCGGGGAGCTGTTTTTT
TRBV3-1/TRBV3-2	TRBJ1-2	TRBD1	few	13	CASSPDRDYGYTF	TGTGCCAGCAGCCCGGACAGGGACTATGGCTACACCTTC
TRBV28	TRBJ1-1	.	.	14	CASSLWAGDTEAFF	TGTGCCAGCAGCCTTTGGGCAGGGGACACTGAAGCTTTCTTT
TRBV18	TRBJ2-7	TRBD2	.	17	CASSPQGLAGGYHEQYF	TGTGCCAGCTCACCTCAGGGACTAGCGGGAGGGTACCACGAGCAGTACTTC
TRBV29-1	TRBJ2-7	.	once	12	CSFRDNSYEQYF	TGCAGCTTCCGGGACAACTCCTACGAGCAGTACTTC
TRBV9	TRBJ1-1	TRBD1	.	14	CASSSHRGNTEAFF	TGTGCCAGCAGCTCCCACAGGGGGAACACTGAAGCTTTCTTT
TRBV23-1	TRBJ1-5	TRBD1	.	16	CASSQPGQGSNQPQHF	TGCGCCAGCAGTCAACCAGGACAGGGAAGCAATCAGCCCCAGCATTTT
TRBV2	TRBJ2-2	.	.	14	CARRGSGGTGELFF	TGTGCCCGCCGGGGGAGCGGAGGGACCGGGGAGCTGTTTTTT
TRBV2	TRBJ1-1	.	once	11	CASSEGRVAFF	TGTGCCAGCAGTGAGGGGAGGGTGGCTTTCTTT
TRBV9	TRBJ2-3	TRBD2	.	16	CASSVWSGGATDTQYF	TGTGCCAGCAGCGTATGGTCGGGGGGGGCGACAGATACGCAGTATTTT
TRBV28	TRBJ1-1	.	.	15	CASLGDFIQGAEAFF	TGTGCCAGTCTGGGGGACTTCATCCAAGGGGCTGAAGCTTTCTTT
TRBV6-5	TRBJ1-2	TRBD1	.	14	CASSPDRGQGGYTF	TGTGCCAGCAGCCCGGACAGGGGGCAGGGTGGCTACACCTTC
TRBV11-3	TRBJ2-3	TRBD2	.	18	CASSLGWSGARSTDTQYF	TGTGCCAGCAGCTTAGGATGGAGCGGGGCGCGTAGCACAGATACGCAGTATTTT
TRBV3-1/TRBV3-2	TRBJ2-4	TRBD2	.	18	CASSPRTSGGAAKNIQYF	TGTGCCAGCAGCCCTCGGACTAGCGGGGGGGCGGCCAAAAACATTCAGTACTTC
TRBV19	TRBJ2-2	.	.	14	CASSIGREHGELFF	TGTGCCAGTAGTATAGGAAGGGAGCACGGGGAGCTGTTTTTT
TRBV7-9	TRBJ2-7	.	.	12	CASSTGQYEQYF	TGTGCCAGCAGCACAGGTCAGTACGAGCAGTACTTC
TRBV5-4	TRBJ2-7	.	.	15	CASSSSRTTGYEQYF	TGTGCCAGCAGCTCGTCACGGACTACCGGTTACGAGCAGTACTTC
TRBV7-9	TRBJ1-1	.	.	13	CASSSNTNTEAFF	TGTGCCAGCAGCTCAAACACGAACACTGAAGCTTTCTTT
TRBV6-5	TRBJ2-7	TRBD1	.	14	CASSRGTGLLEQYF	TGTGCCAGCAGCCGGGGGACAGGGCTATTGGAGCAGTACTTC
TRBV11-3	TRBJ2-7	TRBD1	once	16	CASSLGNPGQGDEQYF	TGTGCCAGCAGCTTAGGCAACCCGGGACAGGGGGACGAGCAGTACTTC
TRBV5-1	TRBJ1-3	.	few	15	CASSFGQDSGNTIYF	TGCGCCAGCAGCTTCGGCCAGGACTCTGGAAACACCATATATTTT
TRBV14	TRBJ2-7	.	.	14	CASSQGGREGEQYF	TGTGCCAGCAGCCAAGGAGGGCGGGAAGGCGAGCAGTACTTC
TRBV30	TRBJ1-1	.	.	13	CAWSQTSNAEAFF	TGTGCCTGGAGCCAGACATCCAACGCTGAAGCTTTCTTT
TRBV19	TRBJ2-2	.	.	16	CASSMAWRGNTGELFF	TGTGCCAGTAGTATGGCGTGGCGGGGGAACACCGGGGAGCTGTTTTTT
TRBV6-5	TRBJ2-1	TRBD2	few	16	CASSYSGLLSYNEQFF	TGTGCCAGCAGTTACTCGGGACTACTCTCCTACAATGAGCAGTTCTTC
TRBV29-1	TRBJ2-5	.	.	12	CSVVGGGETQYF	TGCAGCGTTGTGGGGGGTGGGGAGACCCAGTACTTC
TRBV18	TRBJ2-5	.	.	13	CASSPPPGETQYF	TGTGCCAGCTCACCACCCCCGGGGGAGACCCAGTACTTC
TRBV4-1	TRBJ2-1	TRBD1	.	16	CASSRTGGSAYNEQFF	TGCGCCAGCAGCCGCACAGGGGGCTCGGCCTACAATGAGCAGTTCTTC
TRBV7-9	TRBJ2-7	TRBD2	.	13	CASSWDYSYEQYF	TGTGCCAGCAGCTGGGACTACTCCTACGAGCAGTACTTC
TRBV4-1	TRBJ1-5	TRBD1	.	16	CASSPSGQVIAQPQHF	TGCGCCAGCAGCCCCTCGGGACAGGTAATCGCGCAGCCCCAGCATTTT
TRBV28	TRBJ2-4	TRBD2	few	14	CASSKGLAENIQYF	TGTGCCAGCAGTAAAGGACTAGCGGAAAACATTCAGTACTTC
TRBV2	TRBJ2-3	TRBD2	.	14	CASSDRGGTDTQYF	TGTGCCAGCAGTGACCGGGGGGGCACAGATACGCAGTATTTT
TRBV7-8	TRBJ1-2	TRBD1	.	14	CASSLGQGVYGYTF	TGTGCCAGCAGCCTGGGACAGGGAGTCTATGGCTACACCTTC
TRBV27	TRBJ2-3	TRBD1	.	14	CASSRQGYTDTQYF	TGTGCCAGCAGCAGACAGGGGTATACAGATACGCAGTATTTT
TRBV6-1	TRBJ2-3	TRBD1	once	16	CASSAGQISRGDTQYF	TGTGCCAGCAGTGCGGGACAGATTAGCCGGGGAGATACGCAGTATTTT
TRBV28	TRBJ1-2	.	.	12	CAITGQSYGYTF	TGTGCCATCACCGGACAAAGCTATGGCTACACCTTC
TRBV9	TRBJ2-1	.	.	13	CASSVASQGEQFF	TGTGCCAGCAGCGTGGCGAGTCAGGGTGAGCAGTTCTTC
TRBV6-5	TRBJ2-2	.	.	15	CASSLDRLDNGELFF	TGTGCCAGCAGTTTAGACAGGCTAGATAACGGGGAGCTGTTTTTT
TRBV4-1	TRBJ2-3	TRBD1	.	19	CASSQGVQGAHSSTDTQYF	TGCGCCAGCAGCCAAGGGGTACAGGGGGCCCACTCTAGCACAGATACGCAGTATTTT
TRBV19	TRBJ1-5	.	.	14	CASSLTTENQPQHF	TGTGCCAGTAGCCTGACTACGGAGAATCAGCCCCAGCATTTT
TRBV5-5	TRBJ1-3	TRBD1	few	15	CASSPDRGAGNTIYF	TGTGCCAGCAGCCCAGACAGGGGCGCTGGAAACACCATATATTTT
TRBV5-4	TRBJ2-1	.	.	15	CASSSPVDRGNEQFF	TGTGCCAGCAGCTCCCCTGTAGACCGAGGCAATGAGCAGTTCTTC
TRBV19	TRBJ1-4	.	.	14	CASSINPAGGKLFF	TGTGCCAGTAGTATAAACCCGGCCGGGGGAAAACTGTTTTTT
TRBV29-1	TRBJ2-3	.	.	11	CSVEPRDTQYF	TGCAGCGTTGAGCCGCGGGATACGCAGTATTTT
TRBV6-6	TRBJ2-1	.	.	11	CASSASDEQFF	TGTGCCAGCAGTGCTAGCGATGAGCAGTTCTTC
TRBV7-9	TRBJ2-1	TRBD2	.	16	CASSWGLAGIYNEQFF	TGTGCCAGCAGCTGGGGACTAGCGGGGATCTACAATGAGCAGTTCTTC
TRBV24-1	TRBJ2-3	TRBD2	.	19	CATSGQRGGTDISTDTQYF	TGTGCCACCAGTGGTCAGCGGGGGGGCACAGACATTAGCACAGATACGCAGTATTTT
TRBV19	TRBJ1-1	.	.	13	CASSTDLGTEAFF	TGTGCCAGTAGTACGGACTTGGGCACTGAAGCTTTCTTT
TRBV3-1/TRBV3-2	TRBJ1-1	.	few	14	CASSPSGFNTEAFF	TGTGCCAGCAGCCCCTCCGGTTTTAACACTGAAGCTTTCTTT
TRBV30	TRBJ2-7	.	.	12	CAWRRGGYEQYF	TGTGCCTGGCGCAGGGGTGGTTACGAGCAGTACTTC